This T cell receptor (beta chain) was sequenced in a study of OX40 agonist ivuxolimab in advanced cancers. The study, taken as a whole, reports: On average, a greater number of expanded clones characterised CD8+ T cells relative to CD4+. In the expanded peripheral T cells, antigen specificity was never determined.

Method: immunoSEQ multiplex PCR; TCRdb's copy keeps in-frame clones and lacks some. The repertoire has tens of thousands of clones, roughly nine tenths of them found once; the top ten carry 0.3% to 0.4%. With regard to this clone: Its antigen is as yet unknown.

The sequence was obtained from an adult with an advanced solid tumor such as melanoma, head and neck, liver or kidney cancer. The sequencing used CD4+ or CD8+ T cells sorted from blood, collected in a trial of the OX40 agonist ivuxolimab.

The chain's CDR3 is CASSLQGEAFF. The DNA for the CDR3 is TGTGCCAGCAGCTTACAAGGGGAAGCTTTCTTT. This rearrangement joins TRBV5-6 to TRBJ1-1; D not resolved. Germline CDR1 reads SGHDT; CDR2 reads YYEEEE. CDR3 length: 11 residues. V gave up 2 bases and J gave up 8 bases, with 7 bases separating them.